A selection of T cell receptor beta chains follows, all from one sample in a study of blood T cell repertoires in COVID-19. The table came from immunoSEQ multiplex PCR; TCRdb's copy has only in-frame clones and leaves some out. The sample lists about 300,000 clones, roughly 91% occurring once. The sample comprised PBMCs or T cells enriched from blood (not recorded which). The receptors were gathered from a woman aged 50 to 65 who had been exposed to COVID-19. CDR3s include the opening cysteine and the closing phenylalanine or tryptophan. The D gene is left open where the match is weak. Clone size is stated in some rows and not others, as once, few, many or a class when expanded.

>once|TRBJ2-7|-|TRBV28
TGTGCCACCCCATCAGGGGATAGCTCCTACGAGCAGTACTTC
CATPSGDSSYEQYF
>-|TRBJ2-3|TRBD2|TRBV5-1
TGCGCCAGCAGCTTGGGCCCAAGGGGAGGGGGCACAGATACGCAGTATTTT
CASSLGPRGGGTDTQYF
>-|TRBJ2-1|TRBD1|TRBV10-1
TGCGCCAGCAGTCCCTCTGACAGGGTGTCCTACAATGAGCAGTTCTTC
CASSPSDRVSYNEQFF
>-|TRBJ2-1|TRBD2|TRBV2
TGTGCCAGCAGTGAACTAGCGGGGACGACCAATGAGCAGTTCTTC
CASSELAGTTNEQFF
>-|TRBJ2-7|TRBD1|TRBV13
TGTGCCACCCGTAAACAATCGGGACAGTACTCCTACGAGCAGTACTTC
CATRKQSGQYSYEQYF
>-|TRBJ2-3|-|TRBV7-2
TGTGCCAGCAGCACTTACCGGGGAAACACAGATACGCAGTATTTT
CASSTYRGNTDTQYF
>-|TRBJ1-5|TRBD1|TRBV27
TGTGCCAGCAGTACCCCGGACAGGTGGGAGCGGGGCAATCAGCCCCAGCATTTT
CASSTPDRWERGNQPQHF
>-|TRBJ1-1|-|TRBV4-1
TGCGCCAGCAGCCAAGAGAACAGGATAGAAATGGCTTTCTTT
CASSQENRIEMAFF
>-|TRBJ2-3|TRBD2|TRBV10-3
TGTGCCATCACTACACCGGGACTAGGGAGCACAGATACGCAGTATTTT
CAITTPGLGSTDTQYF
>-|TRBJ1-2|-|TRBV5-1
TGCGCCAGCAGCTTGGAGTCAGGGAAGTATGGCTACACCTTC
CASSLESGKYGYTF
>-|TRBJ2-3|TRBD1|TRBV27
TGTGCCAGCAATTCTAAGGGGGCAAGCACAGATACGCAGTATTTT
CASNSKGASTDTQYF
>once|TRBJ1-5|TRBD1|TRBV28
TGTGCCAGCATTTCGGGACAGGGTAATCAGCCCCAGCATTTT
CASISGQGNQPQHF
>-|TRBJ1-2|-|TRBV6-1
TGTGCCAGCAGTGAAGCCGGCAGGACTAACTATGGCTACACCTTC
CASSEAGRTNYGYTF
>-|TRBJ2-1|-|TRBV2
TGTGCCAGCAGTGAGTTTTCAGGGGCTGTGGATGAGCAGTTCTTC
CASSEFSGAVDEQFF
>-|TRBJ2-1|TRBD2|TRBV19
TGTGCCAGTAGTGTCATAGCGGGGTTGTCGGACAATGAGCAGTTCTTC
CASSVIAGLSDNEQFF